The T cell receptor (beta chain) described here comes from a study of Ad26.COV2.S vaccination and SARS-CoV-2 variants. Study-wide context: Recipients of Ad26.COV2.S got it intramuscularly, once or twice 56 days apart.

In regard to this clone: Its antigen is not known.

V shed 6 bases and J shed 7 bases, with 12 bases lying between them. The CDR3 covers 12 residues. Germline V gene sequence: CDR1 LNHDA, CDR2 SQIVND (reference sequence). The study's findings and limits: The TCR breadth and depth analyses may have understated or missed part of the total T cell responses.

TCRdb keeps only in-frame clones here, not all; method: immunoSEQ multiplex PCR. The repertoire holds about 460,000 clones, with 80% to 90% as singletons. The sample's treatment: around 19 received Ad26.COV2.S at low or high dose, single or two shots; about 5 received placebo; per-sample allocation not given. Sampling was done on day 63 after the first vaccine or placebo injection. The rearrangement joins TRBV19 to TRBJ1-2; maybe TRBD1 (5 bases). The sequenced sample was peripheral blood, obtained in a trial of Ad26.COV2.S vaccine versus placebo. This TCR was sampled from a person aged 18 to 59 who received the Ad26.COV2.S COVID-19 vaccine or a placebo. The CDR3, as DNA: TGTGCCAGTAGAGAGGGGCACTTTGGCTACACCTTC. This codes for CASREGHFGYTF.